The T cell receptor (beta chain) under discussion was sequenced for a study of shared clonotypes between healthy human individuals. Study context: The plates for each donor numbered three CD4 naive, three CD4 memory, two CD8 naive and one CD8 memory.

Here immunoSEQ multiplex PCR was the method, and the copy in TCRdb shows in-frame clones only, minus some. Altogether approximately 350,000 clones are present, approximately 79% being singletons, with the ten largest covering about a tenth. Donors comprised healthy HIV-negative adults lacking recent acute infections or vaccinations. Negatively enriched CD4+ T cells were divided by CD45RA into naive and memory. V gave up 8 bases and J gave up 4 bases; unmatched junction bases: 9. Germline loops: CDR1 SQVTM, CDR2 ANQGSEA. The CDR3 consists of 13 residues. Whole-study results and caveats: Inspection by rarefaction showed sorted-subset sequencing to be incomplete despite large depth.

There are a few counts of this clone. The antigen is undetermined. The sequenced sample consisted of memory CD4+ T cells sorted from blood. Subset specified: CD45RA-negative fraction. The V gene is TRBV29-1, the J gene TRBJ2-3; 7 bases map to TRBD2. The clonotype was recovered from a man aged 30 to 45 in good health. The CDR3 DNA reads as TGCAGCATTAGTTGGGGGGGGGCAGATACGCAGTATTTT. This codes for CSISWGGADTQYF.